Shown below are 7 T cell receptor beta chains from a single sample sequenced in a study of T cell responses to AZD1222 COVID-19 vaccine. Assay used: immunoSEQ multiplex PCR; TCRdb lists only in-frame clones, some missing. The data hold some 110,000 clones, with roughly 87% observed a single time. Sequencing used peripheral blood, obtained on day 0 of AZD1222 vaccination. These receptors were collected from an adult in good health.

The CDR3 loop reads CASSPGGDSSSYNSPLHF. The CDR3 DNA is TGTGCCAGCAGCCCTGGCGGGGACTCAAGCTCCTATAATTCACCCCTCCACTTT. This chain uses TRBV28 with TRBJ1-6; possible D gene TRBD1, 5 bases. Germline CDR1 is MDHEN and CDR2 is SYDVKM. The CDR3 has 18 residues. Trimming removed 6 bases from V and 0 bases from J, with 18 bases in between.

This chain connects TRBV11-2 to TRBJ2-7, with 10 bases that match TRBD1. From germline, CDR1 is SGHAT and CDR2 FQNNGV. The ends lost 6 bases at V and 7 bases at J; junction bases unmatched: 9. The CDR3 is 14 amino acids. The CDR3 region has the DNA TGTGCCAGCAGGTTCGGGACAGGGGAAGAAGAGCAGTACTTC. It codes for CASRFGTGEEEQYF.

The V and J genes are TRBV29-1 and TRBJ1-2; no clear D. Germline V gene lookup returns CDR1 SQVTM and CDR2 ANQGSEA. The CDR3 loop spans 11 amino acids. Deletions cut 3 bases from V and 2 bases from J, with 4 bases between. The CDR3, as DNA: TGCAGCGTTGATTCCAACTATGGCTACACCTTC. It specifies CSVDSNYGYTF. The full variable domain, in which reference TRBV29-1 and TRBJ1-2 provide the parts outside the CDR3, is SAVISQKPSRDICQRGTSLTIQCQVDSQVTMMFWYRQQPGQSLTLIATANQGSEATYESGFVIDKFPISRPNLTFSTLTVSNMSPEDSSIYLCSVDSNYGYTFGSGTRLTVV.

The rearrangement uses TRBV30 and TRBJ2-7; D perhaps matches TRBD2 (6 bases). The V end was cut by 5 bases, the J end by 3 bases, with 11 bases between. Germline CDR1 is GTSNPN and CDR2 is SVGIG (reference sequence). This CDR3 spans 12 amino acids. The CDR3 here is CAWGDSLYEQYF. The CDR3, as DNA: TGTGCCTGGGGGGACTCTCTCTACGAGCAGTACTTC.

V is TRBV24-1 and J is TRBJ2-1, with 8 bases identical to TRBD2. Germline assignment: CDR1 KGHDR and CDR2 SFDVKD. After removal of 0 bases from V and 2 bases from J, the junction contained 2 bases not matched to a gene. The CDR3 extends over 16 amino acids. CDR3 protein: CATSDLSGSAYNEQFF. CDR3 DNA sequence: TGTGCCACCAGTGATTTGAGCGGGAGCGCCTACAATGAGCAGTTCTTC.

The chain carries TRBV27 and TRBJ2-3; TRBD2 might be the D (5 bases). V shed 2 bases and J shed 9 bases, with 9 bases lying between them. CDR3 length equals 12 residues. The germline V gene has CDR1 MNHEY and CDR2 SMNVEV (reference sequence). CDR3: CASSLRSGTQYF. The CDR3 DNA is TGTGCCAGCAGTTTAAGAAGCGGAACGCAGTATTTT.

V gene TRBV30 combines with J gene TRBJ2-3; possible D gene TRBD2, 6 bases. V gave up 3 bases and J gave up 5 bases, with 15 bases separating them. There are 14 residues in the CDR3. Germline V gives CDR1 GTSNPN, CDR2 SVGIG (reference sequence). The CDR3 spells CAWRNRDFRDTQYF. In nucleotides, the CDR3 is TGTGCCTGGAGAAACCGGGACTTTCGAGATACGCAGTATTTT.